Following are 25 T cell receptor beta chains from one sample sequenced in a study of naive and memory T cell subsets. The beta constant-region primer was an equimolar mix of two oligonucleotides covering TRBC1 and TRBC2. One entry per CDR3 protein, called by TCRdb with MiXCR from the UMI-ligation and nested PCR reads. The table records over 75,000 distinct CDR3 sequences, roughly 13% of them present only once. The sample was central memory CD4+ T cells from blood. Receptors were obtained from a human donor in good health.

This chain links TRBV4-1 with TRBJ2-3; 11 positions match TRBD2. Germline V gives CDR1 MGHRA, CDR2 YSYEKL. The V and J ends lost 1 base and 5 bases, in that order; junction bases with no gene match: 8. This CDR3 spans 17 amino acids. The CDR3 spells CASSQGGSGRAVDTQYF. The CDR3 DNA sequence: TGCGCCAGCAGCCAAGGGGGTAGCGGGAGGGCCGTAGATACGCAGTATTTT.

On this clonotype itself: This may stem from a read error, because a much larger clone lies one nucleotide away. V and J are TRBV20-1 and TRBJ2-1; 10 bases are shared with TRBD2. CDR1 and CDR2 from the germline V gene are DFQATT and SNEGSKA (reference sequence). This CDR3 contains 14 residues. The CDR3 sequence: CRALSSSGSVEQFF. The CDR3 nucleotides read TGCAGAGCTTTGAGTTCTAGCGGGAGCGTTGAGCAGTTCTTC.

This clonotype is a singleton in its sample. The gene calls are TRBV24-1 and TRBJ2-1; the match to TRBD2 covers 10 bases. CDR3 length equals 16 residues. V lost 9 bases to trimming and J lost 3 bases; unmatched junction nucleotides: 10. Germline lookup yields CDR1 KGHDR and CDR2 SFDVKD. This CDR3 reads CATSGASGSNYNEQFF. The CDR3 DNA is TGTGCCACCTCGGGGGCTAGCGGGAGCAACTACAATGAGCAGTTCTTC.

J is TRBJ1-1 and V is TRBV5-1; D perhaps matches TRBD1 (5 bases). V gave up 3 bases and J gave up 8 bases, with 17 bases separating them. The CDR3 is 14 amino acids. Germline V CDR1 and CDR2: SGHRS, YFSETQ. DNA for the CDR3: TGCGCCAGCAGCTCCGGGATCTCGGAGGGGGAAGCTTTCTTT. It yields the protein CASSSGISEGEAFF.

The chain is built from TRBV7-9 and TRBJ1-1; D gene uncertain. V was shortened by 5 bases and J by 6 bases, with 13 bases between the two germline ends. CDR1 SEHNR and CDR2 FQNEAQ come from the germline V gene (reference sequence). The CDR3 is made up of 13 amino acids. The CDR3 nucleotides read TGTGCCAGCAGCCCCCACGGTGAGTCTGAAGCTTTCTTT. Protein sequence: CASSPHGESEAFF.

This clonotype was seen only a few times. This chain uses TRBV29-1 with TRBJ1-2; 7 positions match TRBD1. V dropped 6 bases and J dropped 2; count of bases not matched to a gene: 6. From germline, CDR1 is SQVTM and CDR2 ANQGSEA. The CDR3 has 13 amino acids. The DNA for the CDR3 is TGCAGCGTGAGGACAGGTTTAAACTATGGCTACACCTTC. Its translation: CSVRTGLNYGYTF.

Many counts were recorded for this clonotype. The J gene is TRBJ2-5, the V gene TRBV18; tentatively, D is TRBD2 (6 bases). Germline V gene data show CDR1 as KGHSH and CDR2 as LQKENI. This CDR3 spans 14 amino acids. Trimming took off 2 bases at V and 5 bases at J, with 12 bases between the two ends. The DNA of the CDR3 is TGTGCCAGCTCACCAGCCTCGGGGAGGGAGACCCAGTACTTC. As protein: CASSPASGRETQYF.

This clonotype has only a few counts. The rearrangement links TRBV5-1 to TRBJ2-7; D is uncertain. CDR1 and CDR2 (germline): SGHRS, YFSETQ. V lost 5 bases to trimming and J lost 3 bases, with 12 bases between them. The CDR3 loop spans 13 amino acids. CDR3 protein: CASRPVADYEQYF. Here the CDR3 DNA reads TGCGCCAGCAGACCTGTGGCCGACTACGAGCAGTACTTC.

Many counts were recorded for this clonotype. The genes are TRBV28 and TRBJ1-3, with D possibly matching TRBD1 (6 bases). Germline assignment: CDR1 MDHEN and CDR2 SYDVKM. Trimming took 7 bases from V and 3 from J, leaving 22 bases between them. The CDR3 consists of 17 residues. In nucleotides, the CDR3 is TGTGCCAGCACTACCTCTGGTGGGGGCGCGGGTGGAAACACCATATATTTT. It is translated as CASTTSGGGAGGNTIYF.

This clonotype came up a few times. The chain employs TRBV7-8 and TRBJ1-1; D possibly corresponds to TRBD1 (5 bases). There are 11 residues in the CDR3. The V gene's germline CDR1 is SGHVS and CDR2 FQNEAQ. V was clipped by 3 bases and J by 7 bases, with 6 bases between them. The DNA for the CDR3 is TGTGCCAGCAGCTTGACAGTTGAAGCTTTCTTT. This encodes CASSLTVEAFF.

The rearrangement joins TRBV5-5 to TRBJ1-6, with D uncertain. Trimming took off 6 bases at V and 0 bases at J, with 13 bases between the two ends. Per the germline V gene, CDR1 is SGHKS and CDR2 is YYEKEE (reference sequence). CDR3 length equals 16 residues. CDR3 loop: CASTPTPGSYNSPLHF. CDR3 sequence (DNA): TGTGCCAGCACCCCGACGCCGGGCTCCTATAATTCACCCCTCCACTTT. The variable domain in full, with the rest retrieved from reference TRBV5-5 and TRBJ1-6, is DAGVTQSPTHLIKTRGQQVTLRCSPISGHKSVSWYQQVLGQGPQFIFQYYEKEERGRGNFPDRFSARQFPNYSSELNVNALLLGDSALYLCASTPTPGSYNSPLHFGNGTRLTVT.

This clonotype showed up many times. The chain recombines TRBV15 with TRBJ1-1, with 8 positions matching TRBD1. In germline, CDR1 is LNHNV, CDR2 YYDKDF (reference sequence). V lost 2 bases, J lost 3 bases, and 2 bases stayed unmatched. There are 14 residues in the CDR3. The CDR3 region has the DNA TGTGCCACCAGCAGATACAGGGGGGACACTGAAGCTTTCTTT. It codes for CATSRYRGDTEAFF.

The rearrangement links TRBV7-2 to TRBJ2-1, with TRBD1 matching over 7 bases. The trim removed 5 bases at V and 7 bases at J, leaving 11 bases unmatched. Germline loops: CDR1 SGHTA, CDR2 FQGNSA. The CDR3 contains 15 residues. CDR3 sequence: CASSPSTGNLNEQFF. The CDR3 region has the DNA TGTGCCAGCAGCCCTTCGACAGGGAATTTGAATGAGCAGTTCTTC.

This clonotype was counted between two and nine times. The chain joins TRBV3-1 to TRBJ1-5; the D gene is possibly TRBD1 (5 bases). The CDR3 length is 15 residues. Between the trimmed V and J ends, which lost 0 bases and 3 bases, there was a span of 9 bases. CDR1 and CDR2 (germline): LGHDT, YNNKEL (reference sequence). CDR3 nucleotides: TGTGCCAGCAGCCAAGAGGACAAGCCCAATCAGCCCCAGCATTTT. It codes for CASSQEDKPNQPQHF.

CDR3 in DNA: TGTGCCAGCAGCTACACCCAAGAGACCCAGTACTTC. It is translated as CASSYTQETQYF. The gene calls are TRBV5-5 and TRBJ2-5, with no clear D. CDR1 SGHKS and CDR2 YYEKEE come from the germline V gene (reference sequence). The CDR3 consists of 12 residues. Between the trimmed V and J ends, which lost 3 bases and 1 base, there was a span of 4 bases. Variable domain in full (rest from reference TRBV5-5 and TRBJ2-5): DAGVTQSPTHLIKTRGQQVTLRCSPISGHKSVSWYQQVLGQGPQFIFQYYEKEERGRGNFPDRFSARQFPNYSSELNVNALLLGDSALYLCASSYTQETQYFGPGTRLLVL.

The sample holds a few counts of this clonotype. This chain links TRBV20-1 with TRBJ1-4; D not certain. Per the germline V gene, CDR1 is DFQATT and CDR2 is SNEGSKA (reference sequence). Between the trimmed V and J ends, which lost 0 bases and 5 bases, there was a span of 16 bases. The CDR3 runs 16 residues. This CDR3 is CSARDRGSGRNEKLFF. For the CDR3, the DNA is TGCAGTGCTAGAGATAGAGGTTCGGGGAGGAATGAAAAACTGTTTTTT.

This clonotype was seen ten or more times. The chain links TRBV10-3 to TRBJ2-1; D is uncertain. CDR1 ENHRY and CDR2 SYGVKD come from the germline V gene. The CDR3 has 13 amino acids. V lost 10 bases and J 0 bases, leaving 10 bases between the germline ends. The DNA of the CDR3 is TGTGCCACCTCCGGGCCCTCCTACAATGAGCAGTTCTTC. Translated: CATSGPSYNEQFF.

The V gene is TRBV7-9, the J gene TRBJ2-3; tentative D call: TRBD2 (6 bases). CDR1 SEHNR and CDR2 FQNEAQ come from the germline V gene (reference sequence). CDR3 length: 15 residues. The V end was cut by 5 bases, the J end by 1 base, with 13 bases between. Written as DNA, the CDR3 is TGTGCCAGCAGCCCAAAAGGAGGGGGCACAGATACGCAGTATTTT. Translated: CASSPKGGGTDTQYF.

The V and J genes are TRBV15 and TRBJ2-7; 9 positions match TRBD1. Losses at the gene ends were 3 bases for V and 9 bases for J; bases not matched to a gene: 6. Germline CDR1 and CDR2: LNHNV and YYDKDF (reference sequence). The CDR3 covers 13 residues. CDR3 nucleotides: TGTGCCACCAGCAGCACAACGGACAGGGGGCAGTACTTC. This codes for CATSSTTDRGQYF.

The chain combines TRBV5-1 with TRBJ2-5; no definite D call. The CDR3 is made up of 14 amino acids. Germline loops: CDR1 SGHRS, CDR2 YFSETQ. Trimming removed 8 bases at V and 9 bases at J, with 23 bases between. CDR3 bases: TGCGCCAGACCCCGGAGAGAAGGAGCTAAGGCCCAGTACTTC. As protein: CARPRREGAKAQYF.

This rearrangement joins TRBV19 to TRBJ1-3, with D perhaps TRBD1 (5 bases). The CDR3 has 14 amino acids. The V gene's germline CDR1 is LNHDA and CDR2 SQIVND (reference sequence). V lost 4 bases and J 4 bases, leaving 11 bases between the germline ends. In nucleotides, the CDR3 is TGTGCCAGTAGTACCGGGGCGCGCGGAAACACCATATATTTT. This sequence encodes CASSTGARGNTIYF.

Only a few counts were recorded for this clonotype. The V call is TRBV6-5, the J call TRBJ1-5, with D unclear. Germline V gives CDR1 MNHEY, CDR2 SVGAGI. Trimming removed 2 bases from V and 3 bases from J, with 11 bases in between. The CDR3 length is 15 residues. The CDR3 nucleotides are TGTGCCAGCAGTTACGGCGGTTCCAACAATCAGCCCCAGCATTTT. It codes for CASSYGGSNNQPQHF.

This clonotype was observed a handful of times. J is TRBJ2-3 and V is TRBV5-1, with D tentatively TRBD1 (5 bases). The germline CDR1 and CDR2 sequences are SGHRS and YFSETQ. The CDR3 sequence is 15 residues long. Trimming pared 0 bases from V and 4 bases from J, leaving 12 bases between. The CDR3 loop reads CASSLEGVRADTQYF. The CDR3 region has the DNA TGCGCCAGCAGCTTGGAAGGGGTTAGAGCAGATACGCAGTATTTT.

In its sample, this clonotype was seen a few times. The chain recombines TRBV15 with TRBJ2-5; 9 bases align to TRBD1. CDR1 and CDR2 from the germline V gene are LNHNV and YYDKDF (reference sequence). After removal of 0 bases from V and 1 base from J, the junction contained 3 bases not matched to a gene. The CDR3 runs 16 residues. The CDR3 bases are TGTGCCACCAGCAGAGACCTGACAGGGGGCCAAGAGACCCAGTACTTC. Translation: CATSRDLTGGQETQYF. The whole variable domain, remainder taken from reference TRBV15 and TRBJ2-5, is DAMVIQNPRYQVTQFGKPVTLSCSQTLNHNVMYWYQQKSSQAPKLLFHYYDKDFNNEADTPDNFQSRRPNTSFCFLDIRSPGLGDTAMYLCATSRDLTGGQETQYFGPGTRLLVL.

J is TRBJ2-1 and V is TRBV4-2; no clear D. The germline V gene encodes CDR1 LGHNA and CDR2 YNFKEQ. Deletions cut 0 bases from V and 7 bases from J, with 13 bases between. The CDR3 extends over 15 amino acids. The CDR3: CASSQDVTVLNEQFF. The DNA of the CDR3 is TGTGCCAGCAGCCAAGATGTTACAGTCTTAAATGAGCAGTTCTTC.